This TCR beta chain was recorded in a study of T cell responses to AZD1222 COVID-19 vaccine. Overall study findings and caveats: White British people made up most donors, females outnumbered males, and clonal diversity was possibly underestimated.

This CDR3 has 16 residues. Trimming removed 0 bases from V and 4 bases from J, with 14 bases in between. From germline, CDR1 is SGHTS and CDR2 YDEGEE. This clone was picked up one time. Its antigen is as yet unknown. Method: immunoSEQ multiplex PCR; TCRdb's copy keeps in-frame clones and lacks some. The sample includes 95,000 to 100,000 clones, less than 95% of them seen just once. Specimen: peripheral blood, collected on day 0 of AZD1222 vaccination. This chain connects TRBV5-8 to TRBJ2-1, with unresolved D. The TCR comes from an adult in good health. For the CDR3, the DNA is TGTGCCAGCAGCTTGGGGCCAGTTGGTGGATACAATGAGCAGTTCTTC. Its protein product is CASSLGPVGGYNEQFF.